This T cell receptor beta chain was found in a study of tumor T cells in aggressive B-cell lymphoma. Some clones are missing from TCRdb's copy, which holds only in-frame ones; the method was immunoSEQ multiplex PCR. The sample includes around 1,500 clones, less than 95% of them seen just once. The CDR3 extends over 15 amino acids. Germline values: CDR1 SQVTM, CDR2 ANQGSEA. The ends lost 3 bases at V and 6 bases at J; junction bases unmatched: 4. Material: tumor tissue. The sequence was obtained from an adult with diffuse large B cell lymphoma. The chain combines TRBV29-1 with TRBJ2-2, with 13 bases lining up with TRBD2. For the CDR3, the DNA is TGCAGCGTTGACGGACTAGCGGGAGAGGCCGGGGAGCTGTTTTTT. As protein: CSVDGLAGEAGELFF.